A single sample is the source of the 18 T cell receptor beta chains below, sequenced in a study of blood T cell repertoires in COVID-19. Only in-frame clones appear in the TCRdb table, and some are missing; sequencing was by immunoSEQ multiplex PCR. Of 300,000 to 350,000 clones in the sample, 88% were seen once. Input material: peripheral blood. The receptors originated from a woman between 70 and 85 years old with COVID-19, enrolled during active disease.

The rearrangement uses TRBV2 and TRBJ2-3; D perhaps matches TRBD1 (6 bases). Germline assignment: CDR1 SNHLY and CDR2 FYNNEI. This CDR3 region has 11 residues. The V and J ends lost 5 bases and 6 bases respectively, with 6 bases between them. CDR3 sequence (DNA): TGTGCCAGCAGTACAGGGGATACGCAGTATTTT. Translation gives CASSTGDTQYF.

V and J are TRBV29-1 and TRBJ2-3; 7 positions match TRBD1. Germline values: CDR1 SQVTM, CDR2 ANQGSEA. J gave up 1 base and V 7 bases, and 8 bases lay outside the gene matches. The CDR3 has 14 residues. The CDR3 loop is CSAFTGVGTDTQYF. The CDR3 nucleotides are TGCAGCGCCTTCACAGGGGTTGGCACAGATACGCAGTATTTT.

This sequence joins TRBV6-6 and TRBJ1-2; the D is unclear. The CDR3 contains 15 residues. Germline values: CDR1 MNHNY, CDR2 SVGAGI (reference sequence). The V end lost 5 bases, the J end lost 2 bases, and 15 bases lay between the germline ends. The chain's CDR3 is CASSAAYSFNYGYTF. The CDR3 DNA reads TGTGCCAGCAGTGCCGCCTACAGCTTCAACTATGGCTACACCTTC.

This rearrangement joins TRBV11-2 to TRBJ2-4, with a weak D call TRBD1 (5 bases). With 4 bases removed from V and 0 bases from J, the gap between germline ends came to 19 bases. The germline CDR1 and CDR2 sequences are SGHAT and FQNNGV. The CDR3 covers 18 residues. This chain's CDR3 is CASSSRSQGRIAKNIQYF. CDR3 DNA sequence: TGTGCCAGCAGCTCCCGATCCCAGGGAAGGATAGCCAAAAACATTCAGTACTTC.

The chain combines TRBV28 with TRBJ2-3; 7 nucleotides match TRBD1. The germline V gene has CDR1 MDHEN and CDR2 SYDVKM. The V segment lost 6 bases and the J segment 5 bases; nucleotides outside the gene matches: 8. The CDR3 loop spans 14 amino acids. The CDR3 here is CASRATGWGDTQYF. In DNA form, the CDR3 reads TGTGCCAGCAGGGCGACAGGGTGGGGAGATACGCAGTATTTT.

The chain couples TRBV6-6 to TRBJ1-1; 11 nucleotides align to TRBD1. The CDR3 consists of 15 residues. Losses at the gene ends were 6 bases for V and 7 bases for J; bases not matched to a gene: 10. Germline V gene data show CDR1 as MNHNY and CDR2 as SVGAGI (reference sequence). The CDR3 DNA follows: TGTGCCAGCAGGTCCCTCCGGGACAGGGGGTTTGAAGCTTTCTTT. This translates into CASRSLRDRGFEAFF.

The rearrangement joins TRBV12-3 or TRBV12-4 to TRBJ2-1; D is unresolved. Deletions cut 5 bases from V and 8 bases from J, with 10 bases between. This CDR3 spans 12 amino acids. The CDR3 spells CASSPPNYEQFF. CDR3 in DNA: TGTGCCAGCAGTCCCCCCAATTATGAGCAGTTCTTC.

This chain joins TRBV6-2 or TRBV6-3 and TRBJ2-7, with TRBD1 identical over 9 bases. The CDR3 is made up of 14 amino acids. Germline CDR1 reads MNHEY; CDR2 reads SVGEGT. J gave up 0 bases and V 4 bases, and 1 base lay outside the gene matches. Here the CDR3 reads CASSWGQGSYEQYF. DNA of the CDR3: TGTGCCAGCAGTTGGGGACAGGGCTCCTACGAGCAGTACTTC.

V gene TRBV4-3 combines with J gene TRBJ2-1, with 9 positions matching TRBD2. This CDR3 has 17 amino acids. In germline, CDR1 is LGHNA, CDR2 YSLEER. V lost 5 bases, J lost 0 bases, and 8 bases stayed unmatched. Here the CDR3 reads CASSVGTSSSSYNEQFF. In DNA, the CDR3 is TGCGCCAGCAGCGTAGGGACTAGCAGTAGCTCCTACAATGAGCAGTTCTTC.

The V call is TRBV27, the J call TRBJ2-7; 8 bases line up with TRBD1. CDR1 and CDR2 (germline): MNHEY, SMNVEV (reference sequence). After removal of 5 bases from V and 1 base from J, the junction contained 10 bases not matched to a gene. This CDR3 has 16 residues. The CDR3 spells CASSLVGQGRSYEQYF. The CDR3 DNA sequence: TGTGCCAGCAGTCTCGTCGGACAGGGTCGATCCTACGAGCAGTACTTC.

V gene TRBV24-1 combines with J gene TRBJ2-3; D gene ambiguous. In germline, CDR1 is KGHDR, CDR2 SFDVKD. Trimming took off 8 bases at V and 0 bases at J, with 11 bases between the two ends. This CDR3 spans 14 amino acids. CDR3 sequence reads: CATIMTGSTDTQYF. The CDR3 DNA reads TGTGCCACCATCATGACGGGTAGCACAGATACGCAGTATTTT.

The rearrangement links TRBV24-1 to TRBJ2-7; D is ambiguous. Between the trimmed V and J ends, which lost 4 bases and 0 bases, there was a span of 9 bases. CDR1 is KGHDR and CDR2 is SFDVKD in the germline V gene. This CDR3 region has 14 residues. The CDR3 spells CATSDPTGSYEQYF. CDR3 nucleotides: TGTGCCACCAGTGACCCTACCGGCTCCTACGAGCAGTACTTC.

The CDR3 DNA follows: TGTGCCAGCAGTGAACAGGGGGGCACTGAAGCTTTCTTT. Its translation: CASSEQGGTEAFF. The J gene is TRBJ1-1, the V gene TRBV6-1; 7 bases fit TRBD1. Germline V lookup: CDR1 MNHNS, CDR2 SASEGT. This CDR3 region has 13 residues. The trim removed 2 bases at V and 4 bases at J, leaving 1 base unmatched.

V gene TRBV5-6 combines with J gene TRBJ1-1; D is uncertain. In germline, CDR1 is SGHDT, CDR2 YYEEEE. The CDR3 runs 12 residues. V shed 3 bases and J shed 2 bases, with 5 bases lying between them. CDR3: CASSSVNTEAFF. The CDR3 coding sequence is TGTGCCAGCAGCTCCGTTAACACTGAAGCTTTCTTT.

This clone was detected only once. CDR3 DNA: TGTGCCAGCAGCCCCTCTTCGAGCTCCTACAATGAGCAGTTCTTC. Its protein is CASSPSSSSYNEQFF. V and J are TRBV5-4 and TRBJ2-1; no clear D. This CDR3 is 15 amino acids long. Germline lookup yields CDR1 SGHNT and CDR2 YYREEE (reference sequence). Trimming stripped 4 bases from V and 0 bases from J, with 11 bases between.

V usage is TRBV11-2 and J usage is TRBJ2-1, with TRBD2 matching 11 bases. V was pared by 7 bases and J by 7 bases, with 6 bases of the junction left unmatched. CDR1 and CDR2 (germline): SGHAT, FQNNGV. CDR3 length: 14 amino acids. The DNA for the CDR3 is TGTGCCAGCACCAATAGCGGGGGGGCTAATGAGCAGTTCTTC. Protein: CASTNSGGANEQFF.

To note about this clone: A read error may account for a junction end that differs from germline. This chain links TRBV7-6 with TRBJ1-5, with D hard to call. This CDR3 comprises 14 residues. The germline CDR1 and CDR2 sequences are SGHVS and FNYEAQ. CDR3 in DNA: TGTGCCAGCAGCTCAGGCCCTGTGAATCGGCCCCAGCATTTT. It specifies CASSSGPVNRPQHF.

The chain is built from TRBV5-4 and TRBJ2-7; 8 positions agree with TRBD1. Germline trimming cut 3 bases from V and 0 bases from J; bases unmatched to any gene: 5. Germline loops: CDR1 SGHNT, CDR2 YYREEE (reference sequence). The CDR3 spans 15 residues. The CDR3 nucleotides read TGTGCCAGCAGCTCTAGGACAGGGAGCTCCTACGAGCAGTACTTC. This gives the protein CASSSRTGSSYEQYF. The full variable domain, its missing parts supplied by reference TRBV5-4 and TRBJ2-7, is ETGVTQSPTHLIKTRGQQVTLRCSSQSGHNTVSWYQQALGQGPQFIFQYYREEENGRGNFPPRFSGLQFPNYSSELNVNALELDDSALYLCASSSRTGSSYEQYFGPGTRLTVT.